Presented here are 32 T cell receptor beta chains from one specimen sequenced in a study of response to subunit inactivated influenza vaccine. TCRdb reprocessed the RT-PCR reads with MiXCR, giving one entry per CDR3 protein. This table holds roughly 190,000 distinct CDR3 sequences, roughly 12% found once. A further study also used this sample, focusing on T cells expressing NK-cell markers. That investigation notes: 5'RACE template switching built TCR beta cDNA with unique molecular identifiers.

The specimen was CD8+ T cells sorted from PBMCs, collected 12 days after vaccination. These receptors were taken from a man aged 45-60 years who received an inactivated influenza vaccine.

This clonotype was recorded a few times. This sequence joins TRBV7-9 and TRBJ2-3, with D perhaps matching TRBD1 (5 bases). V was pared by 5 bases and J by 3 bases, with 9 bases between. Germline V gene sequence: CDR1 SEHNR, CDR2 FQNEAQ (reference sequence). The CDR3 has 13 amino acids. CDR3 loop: CASSPRVTDTQYF. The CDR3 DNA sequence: TGTGCCAGCAGCCCCAGGGTGACAGATACGCAGTATTTT.

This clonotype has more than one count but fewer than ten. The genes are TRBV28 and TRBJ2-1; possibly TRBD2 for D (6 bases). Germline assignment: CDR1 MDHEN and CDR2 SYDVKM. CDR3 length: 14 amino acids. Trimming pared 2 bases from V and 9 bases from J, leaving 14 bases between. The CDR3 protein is CASSLGVGAGEQFF. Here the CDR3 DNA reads TGTGCCAGCAGTTTAGGAGTGGGAGCGGGTGAGCAGTTCTTC. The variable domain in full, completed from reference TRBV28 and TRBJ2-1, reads DVKVTQSSRYLVKRTGEKVFLECVQDMDHENMFWYRQDPGLGLRLIYFSYDVKMKEKGDIPEGYSVSREKKERFSLILESASTNQTSMYLCASSLGVGAGEQFFGPGTRLTVL.

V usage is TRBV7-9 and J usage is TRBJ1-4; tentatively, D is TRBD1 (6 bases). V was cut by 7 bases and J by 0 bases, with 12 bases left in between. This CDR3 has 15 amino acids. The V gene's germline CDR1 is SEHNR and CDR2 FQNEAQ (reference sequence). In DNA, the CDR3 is TGTGCCAGCACCACAGGGATTCCAACTAATGAAAAACTGTTTTTT. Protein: CASTTGIPTNEKLFF.

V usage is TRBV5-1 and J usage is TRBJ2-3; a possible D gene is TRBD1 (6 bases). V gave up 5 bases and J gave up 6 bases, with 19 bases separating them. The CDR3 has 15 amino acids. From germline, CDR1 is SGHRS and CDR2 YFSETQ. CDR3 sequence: CASRPGQRMGDTQYF. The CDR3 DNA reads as TGCGCCAGCAGGCCAGGACAGAGAATGGGGGATACGCAGTATTTT.

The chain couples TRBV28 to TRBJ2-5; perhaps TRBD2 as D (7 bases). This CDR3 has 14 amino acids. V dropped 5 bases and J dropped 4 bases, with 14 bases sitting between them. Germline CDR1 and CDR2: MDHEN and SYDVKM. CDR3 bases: TGTGCCAGCAGTCCCCTGGCGGGGGCAGAGACCCAGTACTTC. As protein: CASSPLAGAETQYF.

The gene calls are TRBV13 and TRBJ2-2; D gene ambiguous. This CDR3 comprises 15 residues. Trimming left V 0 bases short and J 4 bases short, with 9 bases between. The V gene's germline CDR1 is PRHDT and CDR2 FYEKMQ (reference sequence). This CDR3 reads CASSLGRIVTGELFF. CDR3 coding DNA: TGTGCCAGCAGCTTAGGACGGATAGTCACCGGGGAGCTGTTTTTT.

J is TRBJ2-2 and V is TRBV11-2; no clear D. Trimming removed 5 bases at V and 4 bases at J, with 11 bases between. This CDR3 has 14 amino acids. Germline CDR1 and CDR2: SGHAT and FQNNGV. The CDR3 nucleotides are TGTGCCAGCAGCCCCCAGGCTCTCACCGGGGAGCTGTTTTTT. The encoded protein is CASSPQALTGELFF. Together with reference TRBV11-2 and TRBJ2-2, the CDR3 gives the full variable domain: EAGVAQSPRYKIIEKRQSVAFWCNPISGHATLYWYQQILGQGPKLLIQFQNNGVVDDSQLPKDRFSAERLKGVDSTLKIQPAKLEDSAVYLCASSPQALTGELFFGEGSRLTVL.

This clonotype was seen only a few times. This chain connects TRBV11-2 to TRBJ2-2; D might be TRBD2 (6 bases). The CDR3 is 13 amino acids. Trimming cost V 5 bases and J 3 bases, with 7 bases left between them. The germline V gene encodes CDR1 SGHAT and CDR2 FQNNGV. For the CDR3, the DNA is TGTGCCAGCAGCGCGGGGTACACCGGGGAGCTGTTTTTT. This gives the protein CASSAGYTGELFF.

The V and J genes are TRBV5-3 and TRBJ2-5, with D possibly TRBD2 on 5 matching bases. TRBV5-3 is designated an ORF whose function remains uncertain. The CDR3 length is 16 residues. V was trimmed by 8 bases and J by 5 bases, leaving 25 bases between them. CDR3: CARSPGVRCLLETQYF. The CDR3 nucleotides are TGTGCCAGGAGCCCCGGGGTGCGGTGCCTTCTCGAGACCCAGTACTTC.

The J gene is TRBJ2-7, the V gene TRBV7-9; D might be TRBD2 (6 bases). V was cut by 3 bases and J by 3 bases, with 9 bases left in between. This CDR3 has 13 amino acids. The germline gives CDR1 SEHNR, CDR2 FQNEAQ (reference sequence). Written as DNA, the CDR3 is TGTGCCAGCAGCTTGGAGGGGTACTACGAGCAGTACTTC. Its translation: CASSLEGYYEQYF. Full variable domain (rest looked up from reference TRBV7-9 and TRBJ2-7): DTGVSQNPRHKITKRGQNVTFRCDPISEHNRLYWYRQTLGQGPEFLTYFQNEAQLEKSRLLSDRFSAERPKGSFSTLEIQRTEQGDSAMYLCASSLEGYYEQYFGPGTRLTVT.

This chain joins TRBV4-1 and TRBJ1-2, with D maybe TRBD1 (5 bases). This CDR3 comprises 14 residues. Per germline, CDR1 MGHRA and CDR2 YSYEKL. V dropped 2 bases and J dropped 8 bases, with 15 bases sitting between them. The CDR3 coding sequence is TGCGCCAGCAGCCAACCCGACAGATACGCAGGCTACACCTTC. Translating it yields CASSQPDRYAGYTF.

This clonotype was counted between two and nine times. The CDR3: CSARDLGSYNSPLHF. The DNA for the CDR3 is TGCAGTGCTAGAGATTTGGGCTCCTATAATTCACCCCTCCACTTT. This sequence joins TRBV20-1 and TRBJ1-6, with no clear D. Germline values: CDR1 DFQATT, CDR2 SNEGSKA (reference sequence). Trimming cost V 0 bases and J 0 bases, with 6 bases left between them. The CDR3 runs 15 residues.

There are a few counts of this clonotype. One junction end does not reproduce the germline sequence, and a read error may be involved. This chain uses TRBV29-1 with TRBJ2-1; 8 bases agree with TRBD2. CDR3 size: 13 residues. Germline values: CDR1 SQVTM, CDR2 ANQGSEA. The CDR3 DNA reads TGCAGCGTCGAAGGACTAGCTTACAATGAGCAGTTCTTC. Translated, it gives CSVEGLAYNEQFF.

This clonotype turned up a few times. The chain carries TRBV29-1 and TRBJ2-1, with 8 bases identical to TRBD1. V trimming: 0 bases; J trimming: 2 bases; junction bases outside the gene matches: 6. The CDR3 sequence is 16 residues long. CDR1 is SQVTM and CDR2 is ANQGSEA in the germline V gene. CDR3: CSVEEGGTGPYNEQFF. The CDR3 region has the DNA TGCAGCGTTGAAGAGGGCGGGACAGGCCCCTACAATGAGCAGTTCTTC.

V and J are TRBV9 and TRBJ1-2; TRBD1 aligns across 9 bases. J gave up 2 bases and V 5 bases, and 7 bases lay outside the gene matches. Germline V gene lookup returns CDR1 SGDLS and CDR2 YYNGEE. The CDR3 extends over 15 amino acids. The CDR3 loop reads CASSATGTGNYGYTF. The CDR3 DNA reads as TGTGCCAGCAGTGCTACCGGGACAGGGAACTATGGCTACACCTTC.

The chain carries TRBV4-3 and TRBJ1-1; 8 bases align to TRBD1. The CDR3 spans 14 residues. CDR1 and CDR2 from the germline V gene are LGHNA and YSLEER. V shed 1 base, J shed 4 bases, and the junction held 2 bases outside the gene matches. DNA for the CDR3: TGCGCCAGCAGCCAAGCTACAGGGGGCACTGAAGCTTTCTTT. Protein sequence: CASSQATGGTEAFF.

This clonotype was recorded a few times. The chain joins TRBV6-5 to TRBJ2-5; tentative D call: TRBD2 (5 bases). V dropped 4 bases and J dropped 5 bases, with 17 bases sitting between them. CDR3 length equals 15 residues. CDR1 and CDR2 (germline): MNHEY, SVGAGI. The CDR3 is CASSSDSASWETQYF. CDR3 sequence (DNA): TGTGCCAGCAGTTCGGACTCCGCGAGCTGGGAGACCCAGTACTTC.

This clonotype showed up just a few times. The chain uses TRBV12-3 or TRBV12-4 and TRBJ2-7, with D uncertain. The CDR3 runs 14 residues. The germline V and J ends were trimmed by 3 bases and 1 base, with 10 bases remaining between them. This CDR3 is CASSFSKGSYEQYF. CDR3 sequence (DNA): TGTGCCAGCAGTTTCAGTAAGGGTTCCTACGAGCAGTACTTC.

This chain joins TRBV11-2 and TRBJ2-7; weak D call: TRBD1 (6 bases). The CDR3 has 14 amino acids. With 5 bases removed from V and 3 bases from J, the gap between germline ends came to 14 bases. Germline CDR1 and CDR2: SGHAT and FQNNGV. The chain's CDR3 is CASSNGTLGYEQYF. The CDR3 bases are TGTGCCAGCAGCAACGGGACACTAGGCTACGAGCAGTACTTC.

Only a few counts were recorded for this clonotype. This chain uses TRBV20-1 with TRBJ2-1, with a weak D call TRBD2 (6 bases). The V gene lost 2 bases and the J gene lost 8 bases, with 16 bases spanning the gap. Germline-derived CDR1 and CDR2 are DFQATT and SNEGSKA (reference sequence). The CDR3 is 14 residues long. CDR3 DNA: TGCAGTGCTAGATCCCGGGAGACCGGGGATGAGCAGTTCTTC. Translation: CSARSRETGDEQFF.

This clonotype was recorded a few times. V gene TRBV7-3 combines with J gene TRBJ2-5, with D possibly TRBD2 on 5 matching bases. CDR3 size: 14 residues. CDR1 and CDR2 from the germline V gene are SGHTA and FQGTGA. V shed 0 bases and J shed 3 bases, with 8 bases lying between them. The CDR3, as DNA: TGTGCCAGCAGCTTAACCGGGATGGAAGAGACCCAGTACTTC. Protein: CASSLTGMEETQYF.

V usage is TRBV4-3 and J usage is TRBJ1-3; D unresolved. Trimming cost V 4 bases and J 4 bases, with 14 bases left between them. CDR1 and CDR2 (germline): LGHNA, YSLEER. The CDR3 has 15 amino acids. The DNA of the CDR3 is TGCGCCAGCAGCCCGACTCGCGGGATGGGAAACACCATATATTTT. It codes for CASSPTRGMGNTIYF.

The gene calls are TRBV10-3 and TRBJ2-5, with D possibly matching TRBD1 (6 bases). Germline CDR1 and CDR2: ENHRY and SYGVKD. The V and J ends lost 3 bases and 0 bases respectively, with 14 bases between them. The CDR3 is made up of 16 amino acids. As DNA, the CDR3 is TGTGCCATCAGTGACCTTAGGGGACAATACCAAGAGACCCAGTACTTC. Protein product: CAISDLRGQYQETQYF.

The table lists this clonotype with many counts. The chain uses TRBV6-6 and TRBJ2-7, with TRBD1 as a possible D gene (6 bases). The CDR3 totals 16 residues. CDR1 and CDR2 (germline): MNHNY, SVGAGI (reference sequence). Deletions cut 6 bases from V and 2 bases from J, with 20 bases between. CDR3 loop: CASSPPPGHPTYEQYF. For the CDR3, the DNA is TGTGCCAGCAGCCCCCCACCGGGACACCCAACCTACGAGCAGTACTTC.

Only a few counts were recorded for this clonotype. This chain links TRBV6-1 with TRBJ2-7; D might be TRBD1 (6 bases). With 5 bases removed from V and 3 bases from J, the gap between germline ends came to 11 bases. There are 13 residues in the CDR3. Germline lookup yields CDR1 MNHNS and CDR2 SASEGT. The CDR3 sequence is CASSPMTGYEQYF. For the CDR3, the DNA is TGTGCCAGCAGTCCTATGACAGGCTACGAGCAGTACTTC.

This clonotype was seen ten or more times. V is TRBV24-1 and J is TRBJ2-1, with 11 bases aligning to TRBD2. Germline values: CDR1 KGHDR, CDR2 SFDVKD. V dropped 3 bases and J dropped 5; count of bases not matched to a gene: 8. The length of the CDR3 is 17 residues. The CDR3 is CATSDPDFSGRDNEQFF. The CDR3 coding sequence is TGTGCCACCAGTGATCCCGATTTTAGCGGGAGGGACAATGAGCAGTTCTTC.

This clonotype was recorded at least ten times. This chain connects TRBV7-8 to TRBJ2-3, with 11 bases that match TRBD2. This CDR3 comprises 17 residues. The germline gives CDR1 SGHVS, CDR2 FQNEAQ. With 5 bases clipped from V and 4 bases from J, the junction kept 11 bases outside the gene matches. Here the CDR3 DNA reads TGTGCCAGCAGCCTAACAACTAGCGGGAGTTTCCCAGATACGCAGTATTTT. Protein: CASSLTTSGSFPDTQYF.

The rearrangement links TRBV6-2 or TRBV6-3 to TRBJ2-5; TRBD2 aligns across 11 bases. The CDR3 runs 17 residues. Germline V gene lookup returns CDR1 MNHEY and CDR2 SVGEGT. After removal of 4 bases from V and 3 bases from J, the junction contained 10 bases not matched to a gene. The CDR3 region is CASSSATSGDRKETQYF. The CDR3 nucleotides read TGTGCCAGCAGTTCTGCGACTAGCGGGGACAGAAAAGAGACCCAGTACTTC.

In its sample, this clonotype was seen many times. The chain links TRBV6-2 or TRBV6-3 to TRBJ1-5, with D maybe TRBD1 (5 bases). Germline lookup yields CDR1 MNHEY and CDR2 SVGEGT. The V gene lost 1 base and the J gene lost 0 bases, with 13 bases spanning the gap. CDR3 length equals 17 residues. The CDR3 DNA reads TGTGCCAGCAGTTACTTCGGGGCCCGGTATAGCAATCAGCCCCAGCATTTT. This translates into CASSYFGARYSNQPQHF.

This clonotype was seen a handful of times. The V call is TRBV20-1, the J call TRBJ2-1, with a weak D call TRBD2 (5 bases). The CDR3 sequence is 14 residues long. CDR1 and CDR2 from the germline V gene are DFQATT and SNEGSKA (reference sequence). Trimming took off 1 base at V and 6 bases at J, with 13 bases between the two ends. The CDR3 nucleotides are TGCAGTGCTAGAGGTCTGGACTGGGTCAATGAGCAGTTCTTC. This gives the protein CSARGLDWVNEQFF.

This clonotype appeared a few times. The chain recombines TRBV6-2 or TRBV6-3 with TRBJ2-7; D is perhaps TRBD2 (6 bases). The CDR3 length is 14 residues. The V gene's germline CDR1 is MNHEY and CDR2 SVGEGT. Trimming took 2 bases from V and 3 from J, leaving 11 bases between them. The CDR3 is CASSYETRSYEQYF. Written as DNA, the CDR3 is TGTGCCAGCAGTTACGAGACTAGAAGCTACGAGCAGTACTTC.

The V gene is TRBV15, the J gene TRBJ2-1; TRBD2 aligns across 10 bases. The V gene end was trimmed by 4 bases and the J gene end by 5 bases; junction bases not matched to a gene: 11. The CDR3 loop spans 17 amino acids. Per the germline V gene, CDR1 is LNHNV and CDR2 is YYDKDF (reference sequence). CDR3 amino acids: CATSKKWTSGNHNEQFF. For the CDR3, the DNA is TGTGCCACCAGCAAAAAATGGACTAGCGGAAACCACAATGAGCAGTTCTTC. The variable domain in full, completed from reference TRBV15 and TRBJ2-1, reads DAMVIQNPRYQVTQFGKPVTLSCSQTLNHNVMYWYQQKSSQAPKLLFHYYDKDFNNEADTPDNFQSRRPNTSFCFLDIRSPGLGDTAMYLCATSKKWTSGNHNEQFFGPGTRLTVL.